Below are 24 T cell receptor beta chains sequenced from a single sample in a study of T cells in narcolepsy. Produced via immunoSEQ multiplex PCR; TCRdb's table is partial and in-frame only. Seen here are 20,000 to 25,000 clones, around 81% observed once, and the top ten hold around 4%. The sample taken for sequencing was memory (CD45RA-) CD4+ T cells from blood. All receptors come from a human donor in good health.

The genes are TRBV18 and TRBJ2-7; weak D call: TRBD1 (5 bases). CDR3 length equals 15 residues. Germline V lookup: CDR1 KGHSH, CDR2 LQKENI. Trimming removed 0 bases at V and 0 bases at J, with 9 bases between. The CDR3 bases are TGTGCCAGCTCACCACCGGCAGGGCTCTCCTACGAGCAGTACTTC. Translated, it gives CASSPPAGLSYEQYF.

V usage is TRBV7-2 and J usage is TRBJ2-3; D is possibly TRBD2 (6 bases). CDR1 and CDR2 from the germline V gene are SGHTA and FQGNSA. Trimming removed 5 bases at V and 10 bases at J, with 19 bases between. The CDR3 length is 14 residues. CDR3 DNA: TGTGCCAGCAGCGCTACTTTTAGACTAGGGGCGCAGTATTTT. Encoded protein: CASSATFRLGAQYF.

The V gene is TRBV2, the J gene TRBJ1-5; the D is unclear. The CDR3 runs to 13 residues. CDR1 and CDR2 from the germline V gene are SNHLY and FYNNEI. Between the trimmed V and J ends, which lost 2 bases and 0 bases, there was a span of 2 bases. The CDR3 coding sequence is TGTGCCAGCAGTGAAAATAGCAATCAGCCCCAGCATTTT. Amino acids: CASSENSNQPQHF.

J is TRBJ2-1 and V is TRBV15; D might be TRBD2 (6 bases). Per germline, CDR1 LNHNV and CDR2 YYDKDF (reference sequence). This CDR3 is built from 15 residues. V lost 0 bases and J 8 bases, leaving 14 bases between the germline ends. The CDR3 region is CATSREPWRVDEQFF. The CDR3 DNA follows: TGTGCCACCAGCAGAGAACCTTGGAGGGTGGATGAGCAGTTCTTC.

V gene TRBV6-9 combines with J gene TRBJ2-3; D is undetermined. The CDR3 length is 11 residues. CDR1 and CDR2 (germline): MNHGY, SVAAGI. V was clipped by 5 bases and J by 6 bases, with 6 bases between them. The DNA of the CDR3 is TGTGCCAGCAGTCATACGGATACGCAGTATTTT. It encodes CASSHTDTQYF.

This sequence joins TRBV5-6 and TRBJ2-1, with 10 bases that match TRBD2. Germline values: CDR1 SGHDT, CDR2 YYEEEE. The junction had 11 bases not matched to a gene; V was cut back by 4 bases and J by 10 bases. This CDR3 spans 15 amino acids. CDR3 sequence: CASSDRLAGVSEQFF. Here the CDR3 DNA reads TGTGCCAGCAGCGACCGTCTAGCGGGGGTTAGCGAGCAGTTCTTC.

The chain's CDR3 is CASSEKTSYDLPTGELFF. The CDR3 DNA reads as TGCGCCAGCAGTGAAAAGACTAGTTACGATCTTCCCACCGGGGAGCTGTTTTTT. The rearrangement links TRBV10-2 to TRBJ2-2, with D tentatively TRBD2 (6 bases). The V end was cut by 3 bases, the J end by 4 bases, with 21 bases between. The CDR3 totals 18 residues. CDR1 WSHSY and CDR2 SAAADI come from the germline V gene.

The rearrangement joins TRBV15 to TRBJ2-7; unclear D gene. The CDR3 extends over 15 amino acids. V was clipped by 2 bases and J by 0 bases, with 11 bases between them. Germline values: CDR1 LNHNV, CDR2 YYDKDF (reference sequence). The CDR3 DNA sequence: TGTGCCACCAGCAGACGCCCAGAGAGCTCCTACGAGCAGTACTTC. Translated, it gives CATSRRPESSYEQYF.

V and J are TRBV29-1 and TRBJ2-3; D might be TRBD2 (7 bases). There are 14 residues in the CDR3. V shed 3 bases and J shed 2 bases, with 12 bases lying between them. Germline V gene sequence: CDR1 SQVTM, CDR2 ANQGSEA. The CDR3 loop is CSVDWGGATDTQYF. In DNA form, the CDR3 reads TGCAGCGTTGACTGGGGGGGCGCCACAGATACGCAGTATTTT.

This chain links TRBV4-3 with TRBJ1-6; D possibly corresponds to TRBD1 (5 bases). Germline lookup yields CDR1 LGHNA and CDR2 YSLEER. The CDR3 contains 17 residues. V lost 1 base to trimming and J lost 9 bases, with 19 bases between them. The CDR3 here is CASSQGGVGDSGSPLHF. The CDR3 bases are TGCGCCAGCAGCCAAGGGGGCGTTGGGGACTCGGGTTCACCCCTCCACTTT.

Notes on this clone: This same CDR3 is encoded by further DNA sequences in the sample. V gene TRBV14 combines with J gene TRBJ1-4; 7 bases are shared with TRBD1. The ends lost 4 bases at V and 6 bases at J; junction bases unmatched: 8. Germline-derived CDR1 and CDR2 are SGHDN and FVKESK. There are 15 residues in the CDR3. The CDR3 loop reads CASSPGGDRDEKLFF. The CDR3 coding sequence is TGTGCCAGCAGCCCGGGAGGGGACAGAGATGAAAAACTGTTTTTT.

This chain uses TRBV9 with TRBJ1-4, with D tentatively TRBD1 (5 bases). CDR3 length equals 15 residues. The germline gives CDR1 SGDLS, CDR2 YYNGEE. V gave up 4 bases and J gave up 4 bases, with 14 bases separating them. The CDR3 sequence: CASSTRGDYNEKLFF. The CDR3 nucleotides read TGTGCCAGCAGCACCCGGGGGGACTATAATGAAAAACTGTTTTTT.

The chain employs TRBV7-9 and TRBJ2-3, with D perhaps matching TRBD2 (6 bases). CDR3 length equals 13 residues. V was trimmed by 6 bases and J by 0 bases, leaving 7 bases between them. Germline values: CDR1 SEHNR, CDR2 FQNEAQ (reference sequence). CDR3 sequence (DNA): TGTGCCAGCAGGCGGGACAGCACAGATACGCAGTATTTT. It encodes CASRRDSTDTQYF.

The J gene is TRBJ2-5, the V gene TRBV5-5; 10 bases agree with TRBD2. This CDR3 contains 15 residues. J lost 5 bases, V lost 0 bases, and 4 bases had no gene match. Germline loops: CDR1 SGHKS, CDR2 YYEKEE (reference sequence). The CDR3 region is CASSLELAGWETQYF. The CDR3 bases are TGTGCCAGCAGCTTGGAACTAGCGGGGTGGGAGACCCAGTACTTC.

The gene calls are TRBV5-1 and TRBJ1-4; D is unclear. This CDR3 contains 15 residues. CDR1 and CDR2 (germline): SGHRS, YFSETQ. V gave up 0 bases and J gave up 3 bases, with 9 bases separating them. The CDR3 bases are TGCGCCAGCAGCTTGGCGCCAGTAGCTAATGAAAAACTGTTTTTT. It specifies CASSLAPVANEKLFF.

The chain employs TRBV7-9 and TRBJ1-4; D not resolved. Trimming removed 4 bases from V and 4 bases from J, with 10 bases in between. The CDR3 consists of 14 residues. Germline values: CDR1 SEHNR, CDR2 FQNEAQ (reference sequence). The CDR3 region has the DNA TGTGCCAGCAGCTCCCGGGGAGGTAATGAAAAACTGTTTTTT. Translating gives CASSSRGGNEKLFF.

The CDR3 protein is CASSWGRERRSGNTIYF. For the CDR3, the DNA is TGTGCCAGCAGCTGGGGACGGGAACGACGCTCTGGAAACACCATATATTTT. V is TRBV5-6 and J is TRBJ1-3; D is perhaps TRBD1 (5 bases). CDR1 is SGHDT, CDR2 YYEEEE, per germline. V was pared by 3 bases and J by 0 bases, with 16 bases between. The CDR3 has 17 amino acids.

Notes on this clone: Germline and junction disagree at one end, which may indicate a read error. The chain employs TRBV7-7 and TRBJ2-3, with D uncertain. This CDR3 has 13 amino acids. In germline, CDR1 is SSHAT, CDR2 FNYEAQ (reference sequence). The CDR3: CASSARTPDTQYF. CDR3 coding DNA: TGTGCTAGCAGCGCCAGGACCCCAGATACGCAGTATTTT.

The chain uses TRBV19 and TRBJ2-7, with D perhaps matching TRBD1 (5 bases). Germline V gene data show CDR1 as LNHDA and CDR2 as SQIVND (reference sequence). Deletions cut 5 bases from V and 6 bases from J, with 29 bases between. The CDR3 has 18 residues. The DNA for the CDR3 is TGTGCCAGTAGTGAGTCATACGCTCTAGGACAAGGCCCCTCCGAGCAGTACTTC. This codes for CASSESYALGQGPSEQYF. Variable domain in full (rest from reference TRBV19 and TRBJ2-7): DGGITQSPKYLFRKEGQNVTLSCEQNLNHDAMYWYRQDPGQGLRLIYYSQIVNDFQKGDIAEGYSVSREKKESFPLTVTSAQKNPTAFYLCASSESYALGQGPSEQYFGPGTRLTVT.

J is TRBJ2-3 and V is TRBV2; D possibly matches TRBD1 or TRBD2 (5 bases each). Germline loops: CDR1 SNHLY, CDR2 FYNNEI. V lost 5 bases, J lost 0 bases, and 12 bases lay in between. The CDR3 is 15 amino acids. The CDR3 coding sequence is TGTGCCAGCAGTAGGGACGGCATTAGCACAGATACGCAGTATTTT. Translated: CASSRDGISTDTQYF.

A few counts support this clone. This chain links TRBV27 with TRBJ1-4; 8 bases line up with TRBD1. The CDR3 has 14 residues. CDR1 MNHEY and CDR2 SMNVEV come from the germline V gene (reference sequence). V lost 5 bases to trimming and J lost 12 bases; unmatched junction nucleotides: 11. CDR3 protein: CASSEQTTGGQLFF. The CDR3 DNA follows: TGTGCCAGCAGTGAGCAGACCACAGGGGGGCAACTGTTTTTT.

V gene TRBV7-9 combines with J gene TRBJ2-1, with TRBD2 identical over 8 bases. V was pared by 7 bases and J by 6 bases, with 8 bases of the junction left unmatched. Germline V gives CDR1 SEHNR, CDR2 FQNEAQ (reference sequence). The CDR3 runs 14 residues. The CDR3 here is CASTGRASGNEQFF. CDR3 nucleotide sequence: TGTGCCAGCACCGGGAGGGCTAGCGGCAATGAGCAGTTCTTC.

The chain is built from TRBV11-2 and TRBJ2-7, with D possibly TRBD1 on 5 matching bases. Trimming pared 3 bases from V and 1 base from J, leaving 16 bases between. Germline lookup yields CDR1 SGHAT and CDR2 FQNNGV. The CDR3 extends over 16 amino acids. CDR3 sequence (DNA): TGTGCCAGCAGCTTTAAGGCCCCGCCAGGGTCCTACGAGCAGTACTTC. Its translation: CASSFKAPPGSYEQYF.

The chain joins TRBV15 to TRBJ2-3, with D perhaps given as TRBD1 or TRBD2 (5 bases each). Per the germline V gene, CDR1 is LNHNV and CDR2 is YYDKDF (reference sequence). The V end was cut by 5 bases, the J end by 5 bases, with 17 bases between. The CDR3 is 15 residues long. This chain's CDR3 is CATSDAPGPGDTQYF. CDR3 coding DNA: TGTGCCACCAGCGACGCGCCGGGACCGGGAGATACGCAGTATTTT.